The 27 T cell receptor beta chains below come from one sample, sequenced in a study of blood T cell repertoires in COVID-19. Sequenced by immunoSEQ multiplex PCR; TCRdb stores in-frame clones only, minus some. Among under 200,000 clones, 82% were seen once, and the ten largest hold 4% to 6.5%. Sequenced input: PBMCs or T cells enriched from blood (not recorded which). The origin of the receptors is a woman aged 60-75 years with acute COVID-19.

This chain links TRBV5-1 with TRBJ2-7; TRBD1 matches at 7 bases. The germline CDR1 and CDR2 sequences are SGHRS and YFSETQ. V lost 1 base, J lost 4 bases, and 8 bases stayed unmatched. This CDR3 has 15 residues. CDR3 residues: CASSLLGGIMYEQYF. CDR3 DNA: TGCGCCAGCAGCTTGCTAGGGGGCATTATGTACGAGCAGTACTTC.

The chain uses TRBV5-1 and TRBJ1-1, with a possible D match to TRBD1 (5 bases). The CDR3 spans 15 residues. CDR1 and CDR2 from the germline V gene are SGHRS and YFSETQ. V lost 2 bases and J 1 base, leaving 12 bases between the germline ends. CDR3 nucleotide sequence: TGCGCCAGCAGCTTCCAGGGTAAACAGAACACTGAAGCTTTCTTT. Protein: CASSFQGKQNTEAFF.

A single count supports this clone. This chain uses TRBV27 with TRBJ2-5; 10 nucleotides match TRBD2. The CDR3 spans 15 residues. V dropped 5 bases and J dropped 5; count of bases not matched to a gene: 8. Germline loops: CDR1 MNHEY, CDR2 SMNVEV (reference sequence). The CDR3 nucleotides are TGTGCCAGCAGTAACGTAGCGGGAGGACGGGAGACCCAGTACTTC. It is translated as CASSNVAGGRETQYF.

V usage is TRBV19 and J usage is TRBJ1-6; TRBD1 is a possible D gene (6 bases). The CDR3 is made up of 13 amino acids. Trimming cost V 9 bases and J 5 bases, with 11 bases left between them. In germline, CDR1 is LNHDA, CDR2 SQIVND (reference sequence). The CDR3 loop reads CASRDNDNSPLHF. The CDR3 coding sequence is TGTGCCAGCCGGGACAACGATAATTCACCCCTCCACTTT.

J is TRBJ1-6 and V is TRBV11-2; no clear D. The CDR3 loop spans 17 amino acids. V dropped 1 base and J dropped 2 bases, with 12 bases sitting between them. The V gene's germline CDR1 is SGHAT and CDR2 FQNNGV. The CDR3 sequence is CASSLVPGVPYNSPLHF. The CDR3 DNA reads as TGTGCCAGCAGCTTAGTTCCGGGAGTCCCCTATAATTCACCCCTCCACTTT.

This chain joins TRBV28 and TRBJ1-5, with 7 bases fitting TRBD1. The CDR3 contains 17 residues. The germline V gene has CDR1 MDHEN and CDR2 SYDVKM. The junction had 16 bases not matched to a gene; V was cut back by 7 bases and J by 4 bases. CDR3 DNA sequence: TGTGCCAGCAATAAATCAGGAAGGACAGGCGTTAATCAGCCCCAGCATTTT. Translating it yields CASNKSGRTGVNQPQHF.

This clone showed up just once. The CDR3 nucleotides read TGCAGCGTTGAAGACCGCGACAGGGAGCTGAATATCTATGGCTACACCTTC. Protein: CSVEDRDRELNIYGYTF. The genes are TRBV29-1 and TRBJ1-2; TRBD1 aligns across 7 bases. V lost 0 bases and J lost 4; bases outside the gene matches: 14. This CDR3 spans 17 amino acids. Looked up from germline, CDR1 is SQVTM and CDR2 is ANQGSEA.

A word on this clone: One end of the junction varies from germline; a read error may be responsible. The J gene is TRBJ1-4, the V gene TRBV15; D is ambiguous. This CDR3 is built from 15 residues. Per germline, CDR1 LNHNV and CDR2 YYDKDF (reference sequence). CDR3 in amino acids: CATSRDPGTKEKLFF. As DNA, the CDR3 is TGTGCCACCAGCAGAGACCCGGGAACTAAAGAAAAACTGTTTTTT.

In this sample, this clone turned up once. CDR3 bases: TGCGCCAGCAGCCAAGATATTGGCGTAGAGGGGCCCCAGCATTTT. This gives the protein CASSQDIGVEGPQHF. The chain employs TRBV4-3 and TRBJ1-5, with no clear D. Per the germline V gene, CDR1 is LGHNA and CDR2 is YSLEER. V gave up 0 bases and J gave up 9 bases, with 15 bases separating them. The CDR3 has 15 residues.

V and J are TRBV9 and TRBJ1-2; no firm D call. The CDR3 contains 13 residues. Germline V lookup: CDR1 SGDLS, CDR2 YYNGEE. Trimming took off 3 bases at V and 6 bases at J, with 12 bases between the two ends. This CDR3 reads CASSATVRDGYTF. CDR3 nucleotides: TGTGCCAGCAGCGCTACTGTAAGAGATGGCTACACCTTC.

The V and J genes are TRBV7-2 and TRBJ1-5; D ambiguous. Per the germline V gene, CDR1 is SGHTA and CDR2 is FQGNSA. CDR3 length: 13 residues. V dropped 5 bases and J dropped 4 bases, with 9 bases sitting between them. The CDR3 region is CASSRPGNQPQHF. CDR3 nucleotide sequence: TGTGCCAGCAGCCGGCCGGGAAATCAGCCCCAGCATTTT. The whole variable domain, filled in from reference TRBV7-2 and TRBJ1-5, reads GAGVSQSPSNKVTEKGKDVELRCDPISGHTALYWYRQSLGQGLEFLIYFQGNSAPDKSGLPSDRFSAERTGGSVSTLTIQRTQQEDSAVYLCASSRPGNQPQHFGDGTRLSIL.

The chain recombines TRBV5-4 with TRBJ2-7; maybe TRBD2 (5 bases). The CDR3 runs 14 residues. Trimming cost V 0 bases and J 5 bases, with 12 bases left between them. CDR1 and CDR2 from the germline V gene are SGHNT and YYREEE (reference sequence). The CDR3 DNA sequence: TGTGCCAGCAGCTTGGAGTGGAGGTCGAACGAGCAGTACTTC. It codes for CASSLEWRSNEQYF.

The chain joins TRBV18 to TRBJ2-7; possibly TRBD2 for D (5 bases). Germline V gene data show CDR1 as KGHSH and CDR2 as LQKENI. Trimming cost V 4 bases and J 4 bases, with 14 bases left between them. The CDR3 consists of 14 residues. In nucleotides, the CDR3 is TGTGCCAGCTCACAGGGAGCGACGGGATACGAGCAGTACTTC. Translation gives CASSQGATGYEQYF.

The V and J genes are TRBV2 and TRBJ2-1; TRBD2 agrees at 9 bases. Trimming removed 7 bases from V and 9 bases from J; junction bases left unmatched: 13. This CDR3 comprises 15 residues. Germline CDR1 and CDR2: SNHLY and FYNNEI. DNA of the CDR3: TGTGCCAGCAACTCGGCGGGGGGGCCCGGCGGTGAGCAGTTCTTC. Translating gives CASNSAGGPGGEQFF.

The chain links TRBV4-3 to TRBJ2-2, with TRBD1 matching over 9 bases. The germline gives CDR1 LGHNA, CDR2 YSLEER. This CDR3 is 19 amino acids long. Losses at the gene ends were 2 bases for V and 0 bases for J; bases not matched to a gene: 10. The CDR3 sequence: CASSQPTDRTGANTGELFF. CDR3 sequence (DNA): TGCGCCAGCAGCCAACCCACCGACCGGACAGGGGCGAACACCGGGGAGCTGTTTTTT.

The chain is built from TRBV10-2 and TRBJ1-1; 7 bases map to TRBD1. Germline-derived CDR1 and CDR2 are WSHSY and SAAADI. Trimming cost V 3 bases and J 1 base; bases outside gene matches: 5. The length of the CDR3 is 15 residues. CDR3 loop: CASSDTYRGNTEAFF. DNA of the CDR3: TGCGCCAGCAGTGATACGTACAGGGGGAACACTGAAGCTTTCTTT.

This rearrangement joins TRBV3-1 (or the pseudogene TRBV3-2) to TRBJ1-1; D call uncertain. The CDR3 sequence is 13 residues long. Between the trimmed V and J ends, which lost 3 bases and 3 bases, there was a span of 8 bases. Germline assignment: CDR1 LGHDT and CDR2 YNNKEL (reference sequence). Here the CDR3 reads CASSQGRDTEAFF. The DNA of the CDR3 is TGTGCCAGCAGCCAGGGTCGGGACACTGAAGCTTTCTTT.

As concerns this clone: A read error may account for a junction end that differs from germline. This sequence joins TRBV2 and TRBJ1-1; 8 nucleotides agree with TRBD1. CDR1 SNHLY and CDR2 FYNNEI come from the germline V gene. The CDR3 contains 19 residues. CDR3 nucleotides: TGTGCCAGCATTAAAAACCCACGTCCTTATCAGGGGGCGAACTCTGAAGCTTTCTTT. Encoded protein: CASIKNPRPYQGANSEAFF.

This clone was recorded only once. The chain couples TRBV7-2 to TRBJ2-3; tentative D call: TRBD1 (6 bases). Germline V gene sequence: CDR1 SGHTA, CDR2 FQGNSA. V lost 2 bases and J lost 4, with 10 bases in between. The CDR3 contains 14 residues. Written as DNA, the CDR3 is TGTGCCAGCAGCTTATCGGCAGGGGCAGATACGCAGTATTTT. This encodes CASSLSAGADTQYF. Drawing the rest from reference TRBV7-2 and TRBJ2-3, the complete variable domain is GAGVSQSPSNKVTEKGKDVELRCDPISGHTALYWYRQSLGQGLEFLIYFQGNSAPDKSGLPSDRFSAERTGGSVSTLTIQRTQQEDSAVYLCASSLSAGADTQYFGPGTRLTVL.

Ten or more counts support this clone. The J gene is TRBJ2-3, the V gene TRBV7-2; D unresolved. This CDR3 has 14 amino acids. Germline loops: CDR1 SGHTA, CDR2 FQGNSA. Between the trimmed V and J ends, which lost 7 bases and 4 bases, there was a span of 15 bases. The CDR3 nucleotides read TGTGCCAGCACCCACCCGACACTTTCAGATACGCAGTATTTT. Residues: CASTHPTLSDTQYF. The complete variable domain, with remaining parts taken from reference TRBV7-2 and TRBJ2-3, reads GAGVSQSPSNKVTEKGKDVELRCDPISGHTALYWYRQSLGQGLEFLIYFQGNSAPDKSGLPSDRFSAERTGGSVSTLTIQRTQQEDSAVYLCASTHPTLSDTQYFGPGTRLTVL.

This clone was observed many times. CDR3 nucleotide sequence: TGTGCCAGCAGCCAAAAAATAGCGGGAGCCAATGAGCAGTTCTTC. This sequence encodes CASSQKIAGANEQFF. The V and J genes are TRBV4-2 and TRBJ2-1, with TRBD2 matching 9 bases. Germline assignment: CDR1 LGHNA and CDR2 YNFKEQ. The CDR3 is 15 amino acids. The junction had 5 bases not matched to a gene; V was cut back by 2 bases and J by 6 bases.

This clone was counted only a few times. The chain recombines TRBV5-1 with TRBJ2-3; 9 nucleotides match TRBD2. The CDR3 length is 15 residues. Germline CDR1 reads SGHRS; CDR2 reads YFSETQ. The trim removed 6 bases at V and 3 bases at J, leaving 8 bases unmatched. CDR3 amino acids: CASTPGLALTDTQYF. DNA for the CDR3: TGCGCCAGCACCCCGGGACTAGCACTTACAGATACGCAGTATTTT.

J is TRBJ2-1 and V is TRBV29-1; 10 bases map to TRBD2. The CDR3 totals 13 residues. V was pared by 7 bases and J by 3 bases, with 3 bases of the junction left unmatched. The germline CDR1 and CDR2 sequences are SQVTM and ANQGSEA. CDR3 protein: CSGQRGGYNEQFF. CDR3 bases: TGCAGCGGGCAGCGGGGGGGCTACAATGAGCAGTTCTTC.

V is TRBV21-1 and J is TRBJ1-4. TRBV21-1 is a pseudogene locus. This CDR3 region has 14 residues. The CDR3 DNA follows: TGTGCCAGCAACCTGGGCCGGGGAGGGGAAAAACTGTTTTTT. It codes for CASNLGRGGEKLFF.

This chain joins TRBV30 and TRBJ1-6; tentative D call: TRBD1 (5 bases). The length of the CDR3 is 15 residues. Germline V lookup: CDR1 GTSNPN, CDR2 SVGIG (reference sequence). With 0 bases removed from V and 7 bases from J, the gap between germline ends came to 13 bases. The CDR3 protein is CAWSVLAGTNSPLHF. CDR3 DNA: TGTGCCTGGAGTGTACTGGCGGGGACCAATTCACCCCTCCACTTT.

The CDR3 loop reads CAWSKSSGGVKETQYF. The DNA of the CDR3 is TGTGCCTGGAGTAAAAGTAGCGGGGGGGTGAAAGAGACCCAGTACTTC. The chain links TRBV30 to TRBJ2-5, with 11 bases fitting TRBD2. Germline values: CDR1 GTSNPN, CDR2 SVGIG (reference sequence). This CDR3 has 16 amino acids. With 2 bases clipped from V and 3 bases from J, the junction kept 8 bases outside the gene matches.

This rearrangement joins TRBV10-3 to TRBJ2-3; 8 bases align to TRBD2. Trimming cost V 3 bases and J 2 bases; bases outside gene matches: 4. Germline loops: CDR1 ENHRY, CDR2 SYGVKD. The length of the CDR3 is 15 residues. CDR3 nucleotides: TGTGCCATCAGTGACGGGAGGGCCAACACAGATACGCAGTATTTT. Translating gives CAISDGRANTDTQYF.